This TCR beta chain comes out of a study of blood T cell repertoires in COVID-19. Per the study methods: Reference gene primer amplification yielded estimated nucleated cell counts. The method was immunoSEQ multiplex PCR; TCRdb's version includes in-frame clones alone and lacks a portion of them. V and J calls and clone size are those listed in that table; D and trimming were worked out from the DNA. Among some 250,000 clones, roughly four fifths were seen once, and the ten largest hold 4% to 5.5%. The CDR3 extends over 22 amino acids. Trimming took 3 bases from V and 0 from J, leaving 30 bases between them. Germline CDR1 and CDR2: DFQATT and SNEGSKA (reference sequence).

The clonotype was recovered from a man in his fifties or sixties with active or convalescent COVID-19. V usage is TRBV20-1 and J usage is TRBJ1-6, with D uncertain. The material sequenced was peripheral blood. This CDR3 reads CSASWVRVRPLRGSSYNSPLHF. The CDR3 DNA reads TGCAGTGCTAGTTGGGTAAGGGTAAGACCATTAAGAGGGAGCTCCTATAATTCACCCCTCCACTTT.